Below, 23 T cell receptor beta chains from the same sample are listed, as sequenced in a study of OX40 agonist ivuxolimab in advanced cancers. Data came from immunoSEQ multiplex PCR; TCRdb stores just in-frame clones and leaves some out. The repertoire holds about 67,000 clones, around 93% seen once, with under 0.4% in the top ten. Sequencing used CD4+ or CD8+ T cells sorted from blood, obtained in a trial of the OX40 agonist ivuxolimab. The receptors stem from an adult with an advanced solid tumor such as melanoma, head and neck, liver or kidney cancer.

The chain has TRBV2 and TRBJ1-2; D is possibly TRBD1 (6 bases). From germline, CDR1 is SNHLY and CDR2 FYNNEI. V was trimmed by 8 bases and J by 5 bases, leaving 18 bases between them. CDR3 length equals 14 residues. The CDR3 coding sequence is TGTGCCAGCCTAAAGAACGGGCAGGGGTATGGCTACACCTTC. Protein: CASLKNGQGYGYTF.

V gene TRBV13 combines with J gene TRBJ2-3; 12 nucleotides align to TRBD2. V was pared by 4 bases and J by 2 bases, with 4 bases of the junction left unmatched. Germline V gene data show CDR1 as PRHDT and CDR2 as FYEKMQ (reference sequence). The CDR3 length is 16 residues. CDR3 region: CASSSTSGGLTDTQYF. The CDR3 DNA sequence: TGTGCCAGCAGCTCGACTAGCGGGGGACTCACAGATACGCAGTATTTT.

The chain joins TRBV7-2 to TRBJ2-3; D is unclear. V was cut by 1 base and J by 2 bases, with 7 bases left in between. Germline V gene data show CDR1 as SGHTA and CDR2 as FQGNSA. CDR3 length: 14 residues. The CDR3 reads CASSLGLNTDTQYF. The DNA for the CDR3 is TGTGCCAGCAGCTTAGGGCTCAACACAGATACGCAGTATTTT.

J is TRBJ1-2 and V is TRBV5-4, with 7 positions matching TRBD1. V was pared by 5 bases and J by 2 bases, with 9 bases of the junction left unmatched. The length of the CDR3 is 15 residues. Germline V gene lookup returns CDR1 SGHNT and CDR2 YYREEE (reference sequence). In nucleotides, the CDR3 is TGTGCCAGCAGGGCCGGGACAGTGACCAACTATGGCTACACCTTC. Amino acid sequence: CASRAGTVTNYGYTF.

This sequence joins TRBV10-3 and TRBJ1-5, with 11 bases identical to TRBD1. The CDR3 has 14 residues. Germline V gene lookup returns CDR1 ENHRY and CDR2 SYGVKD. The V and J ends lost 6 bases and 5 bases, in that order; junction bases with no gene match: 3. CDR3 loop: CAIRGQGEHQPQHF. The DNA of the CDR3 is TGTGCCATCAGGGGACAGGGGGAACATCAGCCCCAGCATTTT.

In this sample, this clone turned up a few times. V and J are TRBV6-1 and TRBJ1-3; D uncertain. The germline CDR1 and CDR2 sequences are MNHNS and SASEGT. Between the trimmed V and J ends, which lost 4 bases and 2 bases, there was a span of 9 bases. The CDR3 length is 14 residues. CDR3 nucleotides: TGTGCCAGCAGTGTGGGGTCGGCTGGAAACACCATATATTTT. Protein product: CASSVGSAGNTIYF.

The chain has TRBV19 and TRBJ2-7; 7 bases match TRBD1. V was clipped by 5 bases and J by 8 bases; unmatched bases: 6. Germline-derived CDR1 and CDR2 are LNHDA and SQIVND (reference sequence). This CDR3 has 12 residues. Here the CDR3 reads CASSGSQGKQYF. CDR3 in DNA: TGTGCCAGTAGTGGATCACAGGGGAAGCAGTACTTC.

This clone occurred once. This sequence joins TRBV27 and TRBJ2-1; D is unclear. Germline V CDR1 and CDR2: MNHEY, SMNVEV (reference sequence). The CDR3 runs 13 residues. Deletions cut 6 bases from V and 5 bases from J, with 11 bases between. The CDR3 region has the DNA TGTGCCAGCAGACCCCGGGTAGACAATGAGCAGTTCTTC. It yields the protein CASRPRVDNEQFF.

A few counts support this clone. V gene TRBV6-6 combines with J gene TRBJ1-2; no reliable D call. Trimming took off 6 bases at V and 6 bases at J, with 8 bases between the two ends. Germline V CDR1 and CDR2: MNHNY, SVGAGI (reference sequence). The CDR3 runs to 11 residues. The CDR3 DNA reads as TGTGCCAGCAGCCCGCGGCATGGCTACACCTTC. This sequence encodes CASSPRHGYTF.

The genes are TRBV29-1 and TRBJ2-1; possibly TRBD1 for D (5 bases). CDR1 is SQVTM and CDR2 is ANQGSEA in the germline V gene. The CDR3 totals 14 residues. Trimming removed 4 bases from V and 2 bases from J, with 12 bases in between. The CDR3 protein is CSVVRREAYNEQFF. The CDR3 DNA is TGCAGCGTTGTCCGCAGGGAAGCCTACAATGAGCAGTTCTTC.

This chain connects TRBV4-2 to TRBJ2-1; 8 bases align to TRBD2. The CDR3 length is 17 residues. Looked up from germline, CDR1 is LGHNA and CDR2 is YNFKEQ. With V trimmed by 0 bases and J by 4 bases, 8 bases remained unmatched. CDR3 amino acids: CASSQDWASGQYNEQFF. The CDR3 DNA follows: TGTGCCAGCAGCCAAGATTGGGCTAGCGGGCAATACAATGAGCAGTTCTTC.

In this sample, this clone turned up a few times. This chain uses TRBV28 with TRBJ1-5, with D possibly TRBD1 on 5 matching bases. The ends were cut back, 10 bases at V and 3 bases at J, with 13 bases in the middle. This CDR3 has 13 amino acids. CDR1 is MDHEN and CDR2 is SYDVKM in the germline V gene. This CDR3 is CAIMGQFNQPQHF. Written as DNA, the CDR3 is TGTGCCATCATGGGGCAGTTCAATCAGCCCCAGCATTTT.

The V and J genes are TRBV4-1 and TRBJ2-7, with 10 nucleotides matching TRBD2. Germline-derived CDR1 and CDR2 are MGHRA and YSYEKL. The CDR3 length is 15 residues. V trimming: 3 bases; J trimming: 4 bases; junction bases outside the gene matches: 6. Here the CDR3 DNA reads TGCGCCAGCAGCCAGCTAGCGGGAGTTCGTTACGAGCAGTACTTC. Translation: CASSQLAGVRYEQYF.

The V call is TRBV19, the J call TRBJ1-2; 8 bases line up with TRBD1. Germline lookup yields CDR1 LNHDA and CDR2 SQIVND (reference sequence). The CDR3 has 13 residues. The ends lost 4 bases at V and 8 bases at J; junction bases unmatched: 6. CDR3 DNA: TGTGCCAGTAGTACGACAGGGGCACGGGGCTACACCTTC. Protein product: CASSTTGARGYTF.

In DNA, the CDR3 is TGTGCCAGCTCACCACCTGGAGGCTACGAGCAGTACTTC. Translating gives CASSPPGGYEQYF. The chain is built from TRBV18 and TRBJ2-7; the D gene is possibly TRBD2 (5 bases). CDR1 KGHSH and CDR2 LQKENI come from the germline V gene. This CDR3 region has 13 residues. V was shortened by 0 bases and J by 3 bases, with 6 bases between the two germline ends.

V and J are TRBV2 and TRBJ2-1; TRBD2 aligns across 7 bases. The CDR3 has 17 residues. From germline, CDR1 is SNHLY and CDR2 FYNNEI. V gave up 3 bases and J gave up 0 bases; unmatched junction bases: 8. The CDR3 protein is CASSDGLAANSYNEQFF. CDR3 DNA: TGTGCCAGCAGTGATGGGCTAGCGGCGAACTCCTACAATGAGCAGTTCTTC. The whole variable domain, filled in from reference TRBV2 and TRBJ2-1, reads EPEVTQTPSHQVTQMGQEVILRCVPISNHLYFYWYRQILGQKVEFLVSFYNNEISEKSEIFDDQFSVERPDGSNFTLKIRSTKLEDSAMYFCASSDGLAANSYNEQFFGPGTRLTVL.

The chain links TRBV27 to TRBJ2-1, with D possibly being TRBD1 (6 bases). CDR1 and CDR2 from the germline V gene are MNHEY and SMNVEV (reference sequence). The CDR3 sequence is 14 residues long. V lost 7 bases and J lost 0, with 10 bases in between. The chain's CDR3 is CASKGTNSYNEQFF. DNA of the CDR3: TGTGCCAGCAAGGGGACAAACTCCTACAATGAGCAGTTCTTC.

The chain carries TRBV7-2 and TRBJ2-2; D not certain. The CDR3 consists of 15 residues. CDR1 and CDR2 (germline): SGHTA, FQGNSA. V lost 2 bases to trimming and J lost 4 bases, with 11 bases between them. This CDR3 is CASSLSVGGTGELFF. The CDR3 coding sequence is TGTGCCAGCAGCTTATCGGTTGGCGGCACCGGGGAGCTGTTTTTT.

The chain combines TRBV7-3 with TRBJ2-2, with D tentatively TRBD1 (5 bases). CDR3 length: 19 residues. Germline lookup yields CDR1 SGHTA and CDR2 FQGTGA. V was shortened by 0 bases and J by 3 bases, with 20 bases between the two germline ends. DNA for the CDR3: TGTGCCAGCAGCTTAACGGGGCCATTTGGGGCGCAGCACACCGGGGAGCTGTTTTTT. Its protein product is CASSLTGPFGAQHTGELFF.

V is TRBV7-2 and J is TRBJ2-1; TRBD2 agrees at 12 bases. The CDR3 is 19 residues long. The junction had 12 bases not matched to a gene; V was cut back by 6 bases and J by 0 bases. Germline V gene lookup returns CDR1 SGHTA and CDR2 FQGNSA. The CDR3 DNA is TGTGCCAGCAGTTTCGAGCCAAGGACTAGCGGGATCTCCTACAATGAGCAGTTCTTC. Amino acid sequence: CASSFEPRTSGISYNEQFF. Complete variable domain (other parts from reference TRBV7-2 and TRBJ2-1): GAGVSQSPSNKVTEKGKDVELRCDPISGHTALYWYRQSLGQGLEFLIYFQGNSAPDKSGLPSDRFSAERTGGSVSTLTIQRTQQEDSAVYLCASSFEPRTSGISYNEQFFGPGTRLTVL.

CDR3 sequence reads: CASSPRQDSNYGYTF. The CDR3 DNA reads as TGTGCCAGCAGTCCTCGACAGGATTCTAACTATGGCTACACCTTC. The chain employs TRBV2 and TRBJ1-2, with D maybe TRBD1 (6 bases). The germline gives CDR1 SNHLY, CDR2 FYNNEI. Trimming cost V 5 bases and J 0 bases, with 13 bases left between them. CDR3 length equals 15 residues.

This clone was seen only a few times. The chain combines TRBV18 with TRBJ1-5; tentatively, D is TRBD1 (6 bases). The germline gives CDR1 KGHSH, CDR2 LQKENI. V lost 3 bases, J lost 1 base, and 10 bases lay in between. CDR3 size: 15 residues. CDR3 DNA: TGTGCCAGCTCACCTCAACAGGGCAGCAATCAGCCCCAGCATTTT. It encodes CASSPQQGSNQPQHF.

The chain has TRBV6-5 and TRBJ2-7, with D possibly TRBD1 on 6 matching bases. V dropped 0 bases and J dropped 4 bases, with 10 bases sitting between them. The CDR3 has 14 amino acids. Germline-derived CDR1 and CDR2 are MNHEY and SVGAGI. The CDR3 DNA is TGTGCCAGCAGTTACTCTGGCCAGGGGTACGAGCAGTACTTC. Translation gives CASSYSGQGYEQYF.